This entry lists 25 T cell receptor beta chains sequenced from one sample in a study of shared clonotypes between healthy human individuals. Only in-frame clones appear in the TCRdb table, and some are missing; sequencing was by immunoSEQ multiplex PCR. The top ten clones hold 0.1% to 0.15% of a sample with millions of clones, roughly 95% of them seen once. Sequencing was carried out using naive CD4+ T cells sorted from blood. Described subset: CD45RA+ positively selected. The receptors shown here come from a man younger than 30 in good health.

The chain joins TRBV18 to TRBJ1-1, with a weak D call TRBD1 (5 bases). This CDR3 has 15 amino acids. The germline V gene encodes CDR1 KGHSH and CDR2 LQKENI. V was trimmed by 0 bases and J by 2 bases, leaving 10 bases between them. In DNA, the CDR3 is TGTGCCAGCTCACCACCGCTGGGACTCAACACTGAAGCTTTCTTT. Residues: CASSPPLGLNTEAFF.

The V call is TRBV19, the J call TRBJ1-3; 10 bases map to TRBD1. After removal of 7 bases from V and 2 bases from J, the junction contained 2 bases not matched to a gene. The CDR3 extends over 14 amino acids. Germline lookup yields CDR1 LNHDA and CDR2 SQIVND (reference sequence). The DNA for the CDR3 is TGTGCCAGTAACGACAGGGGGCCTGGAAACACCATATATTTT. As protein: CASNDRGPGNTIYF. The full variable domain, its missing parts supplied by reference TRBV19 and TRBJ1-3, is DGGITQSPKYLFRKEGQNVTLSCEQNLNHDAMYWYRQDPGQGLRLIYYSQIVNDFQKGDIAEGYSVSREKKESFPLTVTSAQKNPTAFYLCASNDRGPGNTIYFGEGSWLTVV.

The chain couples TRBV27 to TRBJ2-4; 12 nucleotides agree with TRBD2. CDR1 MNHEY and CDR2 SMNVEV come from the germline V gene (reference sequence). The CDR3 contains 17 residues. J gave up 3 bases and V 5 bases, and 8 bases lay outside the gene matches. The CDR3 DNA follows: TGTGCCAGCAGTACCGGACTAGCGGGGACTAACAAAAACATTCAGTACTTC. Translation: CASSTGLAGTNKNIQYF.

This chain connects TRBV6-5 to TRBJ1-3; 7 bases agree with TRBD1. V shed 5 bases and J 3 bases; nucleotides not matched to a gene: 4. CDR1 is MNHEY and CDR2 is SVGAGI in the germline V gene. The CDR3 length is 14 residues. The CDR3 protein is CASSVGTVGNTIYF. The CDR3 DNA reads as TGTGCCAGCAGTGTCGGGACAGTTGGAAACACCATATATTTT.

V usage is TRBV7-8 and J usage is TRBJ2-4, with D perhaps TRBD1 or TRBD2 (5 bases each). This CDR3 spans 18 amino acids. Germline-derived CDR1 and CDR2 are SGHVS and FQNEAQ. Trimming removed 1 base at V and 6 bases at J, with 22 bases between. CDR3 protein: CASSLDSSFVGTGNIQYF. CDR3 DNA: TGTGCCAGCAGCTTAGATTCGTCCTTTGTCGGGACGGGAAACATTCAGTACTTC.

CDR3 residues: CASSRGTVIYEQYF. The CDR3 DNA is TGCGCCAGCAGCCGAGGGACAGTGATCTACGAGCAGTACTTC. V usage is TRBV5-1 and J usage is TRBJ2-7; TRBD1 matches at 7 bases. The CDR3 runs to 14 residues. Germline V gives CDR1 SGHRS, CDR2 YFSETQ. Unmatched junction bases numbered 7, after V lost 4 bases and J lost 3 bases.

The chain uses TRBV6-1 and TRBJ2-6, with 7 bases lining up with TRBD1. The germline V gene encodes CDR1 MNHNS and CDR2 SASEGT. This CDR3 region has 17 residues. V lost 4 bases, J lost 3 bases, and 9 bases stayed unmatched. The CDR3 region has the DNA TGTGCCAGCAGTGCACAGGGGATCTCGTATGGGGCCAACGTCCTGACTTTC. As protein: CASSAQGISYGANVLTF.

As to this clone: The identical CDR3 is also encoded by other nucleotide sequences in the sample. DNA for the CDR3: TGTGCCAGCAGCCCCCAAAGCTCCTATAATTCACCCCTCCACTTT. Its translation is CASSPQSSYNSPLHF. This chain links TRBV7-9 with TRBJ1-6; D is unclear. CDR3 length: 15 amino acids. The germline CDR1 and CDR2 sequences are SEHNR and FQNEAQ (reference sequence). Trimming removed 5 bases from V and 0 bases from J, with 8 bases in between.

The V gene is TRBV18, the J gene TRBJ2-5; possible D gene TRBD2, 5 bases. CDR1 and CDR2 from the germline V gene are KGHSH and LQKENI. The CDR3 has 15 amino acids. Trimming left V 0 bases short and J 5 bases short, with 13 bases between. The CDR3, as DNA: TGTGCCAGCTCACCACCTGGACTCCAAAGGGAGACCCAGTACTTC. Encoded protein: CASSPPGLQRETQYF.

The V call is TRBV6-5, the J call TRBJ2-7, with TRBD1 matching over 8 bases. Germline CDR1 and CDR2: MNHEY and SVGAGI. The CDR3 has 14 amino acids. V was pared by 1 base and J by 4 bases, with 3 bases of the junction left unmatched. CDR3 in DNA: TGTGCCAGCAGTTACTTGGACAGGGATTACGAGCAGTACTTC. Its translation: CASSYLDRDYEQYF.

The chain combines TRBV10-3 with TRBJ2-7; 11 bases agree with TRBD1. Per the germline V gene, CDR1 is ENHRY and CDR2 is SYGVKD. The CDR3 is made up of 14 amino acids. J gave up 5 bases and V 6 bases, and 6 bases lay outside the gene matches. As DNA, the CDR3 is TGTGCCATCAGGCCGGGACAGGGGGTTAACGAGCAGTACTTC. This codes for CAIRPGQGVNEQYF.

J is TRBJ2-3 and V is TRBV5-8; D perhaps matches TRBD2 (6 bases). The CDR3 spans 15 residues. Germline assignment: CDR1 SGHTS and CDR2 YDEGEE. Trimming took off 0 bases at V and 4 bases at J, with 12 bases between the two ends. As DNA, the CDR3 is TGTGCCAGCAGCTTGGGGGTAGCGGAGGCAGATACGCAGTATTTT. Amino acid sequence: CASSLGVAEADTQYF.

The chain links TRBV7-9 to TRBJ2-2; 7 nucleotides agree with TRBD1. This CDR3 is built from 14 residues. Trimming removed 5 bases from V and 7 bases from J; junction bases left unmatched: 7. Germline V gives CDR1 SEHNR, CDR2 FQNEAQ (reference sequence). The CDR3 DNA sequence: TGTGCCAGCAGCAAGGGACAGCAGCACGGGGAGCTGTTTTTT. Translated: CASSKGQQHGELFF.

The genes are TRBV5-4 and TRBJ1-4; tentatively, D is TRBD1 (6 bases). V shed 1 base and J shed 6 bases, with 10 bases lying between them. Germline V gene data show CDR1 as SGHNT and CDR2 as YYREEE (reference sequence). The length of the CDR3 is 14 residues. CDR3 nucleotide sequence: TGTGCCAGCAGCTTGATGGGGGCGGATGAAAAACTGTTTTTT. This sequence encodes CASSLMGADEKLFF.

The chain links TRBV14 to TRBJ2-3; D gene ambiguous. Germline V CDR1 and CDR2: SGHDN, FVKESK. The CDR3 spans 12 residues. The V and J ends lost 4 bases and 2 bases respectively, with 4 bases between them. The DNA for the CDR3 is TGTGCCAGCAGCCGTCCCACAGATACGCAGTATTTT. Translated, it gives CASSRPTDTQYF.

The gene calls are TRBV9 and TRBJ2-3; possible D gene TRBD2, 6 bases. The V and J ends lost 0 bases and 1 base respectively, with 18 bases between them. CDR3 length equals 18 residues. Germline-derived CDR1 and CDR2 are SGDLS and YYNGEE. The CDR3 DNA reads as TGTGCCAGCAGCGTAGCGGCCGGTGGAGGGGAAGGCACAGATACGCAGTATTTT. This sequence encodes CASSVAAGGGEGTDTQYF.

The V call is TRBV6-1, the J call TRBJ2-2; D unclear. The CDR3 length is 15 residues. Germline assignment: CDR1 MNHNS and CDR2 SASEGT. With 0 bases removed from V and 4 bases from J, the gap between germline ends came to 9 bases. CDR3: CASSEASAPTGELFF. The CDR3 DNA reads TGTGCCAGCAGTGAAGCCAGTGCTCCCACCGGGGAGCTGTTTTTT.

V is TRBV14 and J is TRBJ2-5; D unresolved. The CDR3 length is 13 residues. Trimming removed 4 bases at V and 7 bases at J, with 13 bases between. Germline V gene data show CDR1 as SGHDN and CDR2 as FVKESK. The CDR3 protein is CASSPTQWSTQYF. The CDR3 DNA follows: TGTGCCAGCAGCCCGACACAGTGGTCGACCCAGTACTTC.

The V and J genes are TRBV12-5 and TRBJ2-3; a possible D gene is TRBD1 (5 bases). The CDR3 sequence is 18 residues long. Germline CDR1 LGHNT, CDR2 FRNRAP. The ends were cut back, 6 bases at V and 3 bases at J, with 25 bases in the middle. Here the CDR3 DNA reads TGTGCTAGTGGGAAGGCCATCTTTGGCAGGGTGGGTACAGATACGCAGTATTTT. Its protein product is CASGKAIFGRVGTDTQYF.

V usage is TRBV6-1 and J usage is TRBJ1-3; D uncertain. Trimming took off 3 bases at V and 3 bases at J, with 12 bases between the two ends. Germline CDR1 MNHNS, CDR2 SASEGT. The length of the CDR3 is 15 residues. In DNA, the CDR3 is TGTGCCAGCAGTGATCGGGGTTCTTATGGAAACACCATATATTTT. Amino acids: CASSDRGSYGNTIYF.

The genes are TRBV20-1 and TRBJ1-2; D uncertain. Germline CDR1 is DFQATT and CDR2 is SNEGSKA (reference sequence). Trimming shortened V by 1 base and J by 7 bases, and 7 bases separated the two germline ends. The CDR3 covers 11 residues. CDR3 bases: TGCAGTGCTAGAGGGATGGTTGGCTACACCTTC. Protein product: CSARGMVGYTF.

This chain joins TRBV6-5 and TRBJ2-1; no definite D call. Looked up from germline, CDR1 is MNHEY and CDR2 is SVGAGI. V lost 5 bases, J lost 0 bases, and 11 bases lay in between. This CDR3 region has 15 residues. Written as DNA, the CDR3 is TGTGCCAGCAGTAAGATGTCACCCTCCTACAATGAGCAGTTCTTC. Amino acid sequence: CASSKMSPSYNEQFF.

Concerning this clone itself: Other DNA sequences in this specimen translate into the identical CDR3. V and J are TRBV5-1 and TRBJ2-7; perhaps TRBD1 as D (6 bases). CDR1 and CDR2 (germline): SGHRS, YFSETQ. V gave up 3 bases and J gave up 2 bases, with 12 bases separating them. This CDR3 is 14 amino acids long. The CDR3 region is CASSSQTGPYEQYF. CDR3 nucleotide sequence: TGCGCCAGCAGCTCACAGACAGGTCCCTACGAGCAGTACTTC.

This rearrangement joins TRBV6-1 to TRBJ2-5, with D possibly called TRBD1 or TRBD2 (5 bases each). The CDR3 is 15 amino acids. Germline-derived CDR1 and CDR2 are MNHNS and SASEGT. V was trimmed by 0 bases and J by 4 bases, leaving 12 bases between them. The CDR3 sequence: CASSEARVGTETQYF. The CDR3 region has the DNA TGTGCCAGCAGTGAAGCGAGGGTCGGGACAGAGACCCAGTACTTC.

This sequence joins TRBV7-2 and TRBJ2-5; 7 nucleotides line up with TRBD1. V lost 10 bases to trimming and J lost 5 bases; unmatched junction nucleotides: 10. The CDR3 consists of 13 residues. From germline, CDR1 is SGHTA and CDR2 FQGNSA. CDR3 region: CAKAGGIGETQYF. The DNA of the CDR3 is TGTGCCAAGGCAGGGGGAATAGGGGAGACCCAGTACTTC.